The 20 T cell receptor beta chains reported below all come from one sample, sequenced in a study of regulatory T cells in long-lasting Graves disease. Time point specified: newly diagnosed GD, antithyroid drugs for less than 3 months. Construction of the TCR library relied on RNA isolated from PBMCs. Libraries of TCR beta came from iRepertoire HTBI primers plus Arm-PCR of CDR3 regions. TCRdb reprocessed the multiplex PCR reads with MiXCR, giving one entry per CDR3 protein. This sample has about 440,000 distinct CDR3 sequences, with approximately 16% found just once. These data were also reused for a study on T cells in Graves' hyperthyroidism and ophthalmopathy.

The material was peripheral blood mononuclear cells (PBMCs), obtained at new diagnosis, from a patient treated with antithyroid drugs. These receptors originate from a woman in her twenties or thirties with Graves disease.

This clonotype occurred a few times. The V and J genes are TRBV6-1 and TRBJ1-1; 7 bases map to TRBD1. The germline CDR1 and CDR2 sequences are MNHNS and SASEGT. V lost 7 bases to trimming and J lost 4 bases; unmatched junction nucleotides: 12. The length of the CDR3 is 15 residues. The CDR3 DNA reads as TGTGCCAGCATTGTCTTGGGACAGCGCGGCACTGAAGCTTTCTTT. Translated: CASIVLGQRGTEAFF.

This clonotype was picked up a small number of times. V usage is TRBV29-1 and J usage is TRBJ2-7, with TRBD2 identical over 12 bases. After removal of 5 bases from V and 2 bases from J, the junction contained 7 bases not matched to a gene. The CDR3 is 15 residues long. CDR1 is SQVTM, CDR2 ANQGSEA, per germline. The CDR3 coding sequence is TGCAGCGTTCTTAGAACTAGCGGGAGGACCTACGAGCAGTACTTC. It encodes CSVLRTSGRTYEQYF.

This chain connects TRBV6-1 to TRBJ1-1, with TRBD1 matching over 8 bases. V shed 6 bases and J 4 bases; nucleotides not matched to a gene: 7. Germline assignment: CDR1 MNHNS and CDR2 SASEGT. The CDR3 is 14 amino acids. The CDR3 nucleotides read TGTGCCAGCAGATCGTCGGACAGGGCCACTGAAGCTTTCTTT. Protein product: CASRSSDRATEAFF.

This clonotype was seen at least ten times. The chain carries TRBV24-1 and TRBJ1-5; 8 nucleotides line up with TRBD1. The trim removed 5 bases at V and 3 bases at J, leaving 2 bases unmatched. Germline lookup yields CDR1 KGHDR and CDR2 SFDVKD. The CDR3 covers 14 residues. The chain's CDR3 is CATSVQGANQPQHF. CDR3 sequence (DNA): TGTGCCACCAGTGTCCAGGGGGCCAATCAGCCCCAGCATTTT.

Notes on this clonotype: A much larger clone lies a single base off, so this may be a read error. This CDR3 reads CAGSLYEGAAGELFF. The CDR3 region has the DNA TGTGCCGGCAGTTTGTATGAGGGGGCGGCCGGGGAGCTGTTTTTT. This sequence joins TRBV28 and TRBJ2-2, with 7 nucleotides matching TRBD1. The CDR3 extends over 15 amino acids. Per the germline V gene, CDR1 is MDHEN and CDR2 is SYDVKM.

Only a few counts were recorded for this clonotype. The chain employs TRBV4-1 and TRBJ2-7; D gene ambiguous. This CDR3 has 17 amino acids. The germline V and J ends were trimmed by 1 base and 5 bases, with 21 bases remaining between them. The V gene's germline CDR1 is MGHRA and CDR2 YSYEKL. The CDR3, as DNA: TGCGCCAGCAGCCAAGGTTTGCCAGACCTACAACTACACGAGCAGTACTTC. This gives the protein CASSQGLPDLQLHEQYF.

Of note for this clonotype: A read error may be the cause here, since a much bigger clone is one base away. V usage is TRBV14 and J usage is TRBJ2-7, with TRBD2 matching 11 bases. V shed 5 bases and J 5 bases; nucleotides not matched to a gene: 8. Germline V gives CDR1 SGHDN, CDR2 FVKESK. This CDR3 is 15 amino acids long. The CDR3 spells CASSAGTSGAHEQYF. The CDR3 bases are TGTGCCAGCAGCGCGGGGACTAGCGGTGCCCACGAGCAGTACTTC.

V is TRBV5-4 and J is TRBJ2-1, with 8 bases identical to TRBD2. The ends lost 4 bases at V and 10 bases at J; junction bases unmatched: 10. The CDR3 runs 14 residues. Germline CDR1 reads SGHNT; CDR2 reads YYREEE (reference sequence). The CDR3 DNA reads TGTGCCAGCAGCCTTACTAGCGGTCTAGGGGAGCAGTTCTTC. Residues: CASSLTSGLGEQFF.

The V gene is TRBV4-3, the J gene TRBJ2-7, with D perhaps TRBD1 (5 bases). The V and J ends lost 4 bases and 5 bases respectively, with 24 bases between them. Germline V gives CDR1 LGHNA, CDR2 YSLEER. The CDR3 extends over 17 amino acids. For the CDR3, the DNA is TGCGCCAGCAGCCCCCAAGGGGTGTGGGGTTACATCAACGAGCAGTACTTC. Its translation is CASSPQGVWGYINEQYF.

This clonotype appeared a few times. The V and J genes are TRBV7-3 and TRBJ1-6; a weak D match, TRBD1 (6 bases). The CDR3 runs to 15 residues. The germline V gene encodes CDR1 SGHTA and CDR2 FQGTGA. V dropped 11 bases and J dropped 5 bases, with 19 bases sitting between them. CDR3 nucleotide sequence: TGTGCCCCCCAGGGGCCGGGGGCGGATAATTCACCCCTCCACTTT. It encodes CAPQGPGADNSPLHF. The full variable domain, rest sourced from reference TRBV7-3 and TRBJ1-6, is GAGVSQTPSNKVTEKGKYVELRCDPISGHTALYWYRQSLGQGPEFLIYFQGTGAADDSGLPNDRFFAVRPEGSVSTLKIQRTERGDSAVYLCAPQGPGADNSPLHFGNGTRLTVT.

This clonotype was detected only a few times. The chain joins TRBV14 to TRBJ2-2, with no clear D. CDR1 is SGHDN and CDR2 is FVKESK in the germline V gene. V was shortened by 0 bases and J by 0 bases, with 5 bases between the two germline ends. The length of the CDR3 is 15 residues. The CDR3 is CASSQDQANTGELFF. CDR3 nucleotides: TGTGCCAGCAGCCAAGACCAAGCGAACACCGGGGAGCTGTTTTTT.

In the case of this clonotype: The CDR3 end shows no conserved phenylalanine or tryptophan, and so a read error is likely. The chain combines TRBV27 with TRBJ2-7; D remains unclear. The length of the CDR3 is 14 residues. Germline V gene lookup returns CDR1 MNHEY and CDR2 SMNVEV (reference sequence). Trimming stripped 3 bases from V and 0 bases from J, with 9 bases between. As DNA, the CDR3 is TGTGCCAGCAGTTTCCGCGGAGTCTCCTACGAGCAGTACCTC. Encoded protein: CASSFRGVSYEQYL.

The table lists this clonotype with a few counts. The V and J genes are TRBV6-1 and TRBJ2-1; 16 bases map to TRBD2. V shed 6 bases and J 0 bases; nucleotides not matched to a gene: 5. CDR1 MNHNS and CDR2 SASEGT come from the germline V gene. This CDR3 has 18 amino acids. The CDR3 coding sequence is TGTGCCAGCAGGGGACTAGCGGGAGGGGAAAGCTCCTACAATGAGCAGTTCTTC. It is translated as CASRGLAGGESSYNEQFF.

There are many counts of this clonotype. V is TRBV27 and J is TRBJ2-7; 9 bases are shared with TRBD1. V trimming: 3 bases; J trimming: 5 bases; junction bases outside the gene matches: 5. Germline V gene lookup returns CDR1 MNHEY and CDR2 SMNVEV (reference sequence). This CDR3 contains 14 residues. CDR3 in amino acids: CASSFGTGFDEQYF. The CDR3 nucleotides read TGTGCCAGCAGTTTCGGGACAGGGTTTGACGAGCAGTACTTC.

As DNA, the CDR3 is TGTGCCAGCAGCCGTCTCATCTCTGGAAACACCATATATTTT. Its protein is CASSRLISGNTIYF. The chain combines TRBV13 with TRBJ1-3; D not resolved. V was clipped by 5 bases and J by 0 bases, with 8 bases between them. CDR1 is PRHDT, CDR2 FYEKMQ, per germline (reference sequence). This CDR3 spans 14 amino acids.

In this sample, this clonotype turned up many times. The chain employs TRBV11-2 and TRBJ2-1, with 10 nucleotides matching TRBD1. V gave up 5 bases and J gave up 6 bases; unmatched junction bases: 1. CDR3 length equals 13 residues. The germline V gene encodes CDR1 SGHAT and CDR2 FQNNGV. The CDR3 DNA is TGTGCCAGCAGCAGGACAGGGGGCAATGAGCAGTTCTTC. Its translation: CASSRTGGNEQFF. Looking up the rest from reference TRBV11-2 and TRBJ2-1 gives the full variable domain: EAGVAQSPRYKIIEKRQSVAFWCNPISGHATLYWYQQILGQGPKLLIQFQNNGVVDDSQLPKDRFSAERLKGVDSTLKIQPAKLEDSAVYLCASSRTGGNEQFFGPGTRLTVL.

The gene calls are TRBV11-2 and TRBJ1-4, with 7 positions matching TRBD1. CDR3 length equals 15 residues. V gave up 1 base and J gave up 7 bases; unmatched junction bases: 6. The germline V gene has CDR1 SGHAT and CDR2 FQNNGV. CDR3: CASSLAQGYGEKLFF. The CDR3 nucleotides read TGTGCCAGCAGCTTAGCACAGGGGTACGGTGAAAAACTGTTTTTT.

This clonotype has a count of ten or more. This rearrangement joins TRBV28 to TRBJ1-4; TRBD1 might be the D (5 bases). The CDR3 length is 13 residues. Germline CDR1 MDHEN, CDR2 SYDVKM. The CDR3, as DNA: TGTGTACTGGGGCAGAGAACTAATGAAAAACTGTTTTTT. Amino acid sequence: CVLGQRTNEKLFF.

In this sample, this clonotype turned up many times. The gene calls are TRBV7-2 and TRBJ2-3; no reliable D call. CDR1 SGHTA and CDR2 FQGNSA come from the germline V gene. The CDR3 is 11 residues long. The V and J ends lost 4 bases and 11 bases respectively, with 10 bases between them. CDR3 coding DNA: TGTGCCAGCAGCTCTCCCACTGGGCAGTATTTT. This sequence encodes CASSSPTGQYF.

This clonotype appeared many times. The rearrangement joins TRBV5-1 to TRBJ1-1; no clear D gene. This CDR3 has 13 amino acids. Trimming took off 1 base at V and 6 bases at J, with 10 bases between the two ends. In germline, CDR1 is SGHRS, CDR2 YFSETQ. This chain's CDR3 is CASSLWGFAEAFF. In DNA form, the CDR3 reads TGCGCCAGCAGCTTGTGGGGTTTTGCTGAAGCTTTCTTT.